Below are 8 T cell receptor beta chains sequenced from a single sample in a study of Graves' ophthalmopathy and Graves' hyperthyroidism. The study amplified TCR beta CDR3 regions using RNA transcripts. Scientists carried out first-round RT-PCR using HTBI primers and then a second-round multiplex PCR. TCRdb processed the multiplex PCR reads anew with MiXCR; each CDR3 protein has one entry. Among about 420,000 distinct CDR3 sequences, more than 20% were seen once, and the ten largest hold 2.5% to 3.5%. Sequenced sample: peripheral blood. These receptor sequences come from a woman between 18 and 29 years old with stable Graves' hyperthyroidism.

This clonotype was recorded many times. This chain links TRBV9 with TRBJ2-2; 8 bases match TRBD1. Germline assignment: CDR1 SGDLS and CDR2 YYNGEE. This CDR3 has 14 residues. J lost 7 bases, V lost 4 bases, and 6 bases had no gene match. The CDR3 spells CASSRRQGFGELFF. For the CDR3, the DNA is TGTGCCAGCAGCAGGAGACAGGGGTTCGGGGAGCTGTTTTTT.

The J gene is TRBJ1-1, the V gene TRBV12-3 or TRBV12-4, with a weak D call TRBD1 (6 bases). The CDR3 has 12 residues. The ends were cut back, 6 bases at V and 12 bases at J, with 17 bases in the middle. CDR3 in amino acids: CASSADRTGTFF. Written as DNA, the CDR3 is TGTGCCAGCAGCGCGGACAGAACCGGAACTTTCTTT.

This clonotype was seen a handful of times. The chain employs TRBV3-1 and TRBJ1-6, with D tentatively TRBD1 (6 bases). Trimming stripped 3 bases from V and 7 bases from J, with 13 bases between. The CDR3 loop spans 15 amino acids. Germline CDR1 LGHDT, CDR2 YNNKEL (reference sequence). The CDR3 sequence: CASSQDSSQNSPLHF. CDR3 sequence (DNA): TGTGCCAGCAGCCAGGACAGTTCTCAAAATTCACCCCTCCACTTT.

CDR3 bases: TGTGCCAGCAGTGCCGGGACAGGGGTGCGGTACGAGCAGTACTTC. This sequence encodes CASSAGTGVRYEQYF. The chain joins TRBV2 to TRBJ2-7, with 10 nucleotides matching TRBD1. V shed 4 bases, J shed 4 bases, and the junction held 7 bases outside the gene matches. The CDR3 has 15 amino acids. Germline V gene lookup returns CDR1 SNHLY and CDR2 FYNNEI.

This clonotype was detected many times. The chain uses TRBV5-5 and TRBJ1-2, with 8 positions matching TRBD1. V shed 2 bases, J shed 2 bases, and the junction held 8 bases outside the gene matches. The germline CDR1 and CDR2 sequences are SGHKS and YYEKEE (reference sequence). This CDR3 comprises 16 residues. CDR3 sequence (DNA): TGTGCCAGCAGCTTTTTCTACGACAGGGGAAACTATGGCTACACCTTC. Translated, it gives CASSFFYDRGNYGYTF.

In this sample, this clonotype turned up many times. The chain carries TRBV10-3 and TRBJ2-7; 11 bases map to TRBD1. Germline CDR1 reads ENHRY; CDR2 reads SYGVKD. The CDR3 contains 13 residues. V lost 5 bases to trimming and J lost 12 bases; unmatched junction nucleotides: 9. The CDR3 reads CAISRRTGGSAYF. The DNA for the CDR3 is TGTGCCATCAGTAGAAGGACAGGGGGCAGTGCGTACTTC.

This rearrangement joins TRBV5-1 to TRBJ1-1; 9 bases agree with TRBD1. This CDR3 spans 15 amino acids. From germline, CDR1 is SGHRS and CDR2 YFSETQ. V lost 2 bases, J lost 5 bases, and 7 bases stayed unmatched. The CDR3 region is CASSFDRDRETEAFF. The CDR3 DNA sequence: TGCGCCAGCAGCTTTGACCGGGACAGGGAAACTGAAGCTTTCTTT. The full variable domain, completed using reference TRBV5-1 and TRBJ1-1, is KAGVTQTPRYLIKTRGQQVTLSCSPISGHRSVSWYQQTPGQGLQFLFEYFSETQRNKGNFPGRFSGRQFSNSRSEMNVSTLELGDSALYLCASSFDRDRETEAFFGQGTRLTVV.

The sample holds many counts of this clonotype. This chain joins TRBV20-1 and TRBJ2-6; 10 bases fit TRBD2. With 1 base clipped from V and 3 bases from J, the junction kept 12 bases outside the gene matches. The V gene's germline CDR1 is DFQATT and CDR2 SNEGSKA (reference sequence). The CDR3 is 19 amino acids. The CDR3 DNA is TGCAGTGCTAGAGGTCAGGAACTAGCGGGACCCTATGGGGCCAACGTCCTGACTTTC. This gives the protein CSARGQELAGPYGANVLTF.